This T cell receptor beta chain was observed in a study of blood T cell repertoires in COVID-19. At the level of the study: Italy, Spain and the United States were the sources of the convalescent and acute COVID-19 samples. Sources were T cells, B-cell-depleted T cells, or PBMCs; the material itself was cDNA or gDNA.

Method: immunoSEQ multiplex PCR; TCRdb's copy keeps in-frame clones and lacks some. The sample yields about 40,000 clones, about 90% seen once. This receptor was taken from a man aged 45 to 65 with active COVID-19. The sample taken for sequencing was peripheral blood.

DNA of the CDR3: TGTGCCAGCAGCCAAGAAGAAGAGACTAGCGGTAAAGGTTTAGATACGCAGTATTTT. It is translated as CASSQEEETSGKGLDTQYF. The rearrangement joins TRBV3-1 (or the pseudogene TRBV3-2) to TRBJ2-3; 9 bases fit TRBD2. J gave up 5 bases and V 0 bases, and 15 bases lay outside the gene matches. Per the germline V gene, CDR1 is LGHDT and CDR2 is YNNKEL (reference sequence). The length of the CDR3 is 19 residues.